This TCR beta chain was sequenced during a study of blood T cells in healthy people across ages. Next came a second PCR, run for about 7 to 12 cycles, which used a sample-barcoded 5' primer along with a J-beta primer mix. TCRdb re-called the 5' RACE reads with MiXCR, one entry per CDR3 protein. The data contain under 1,100,000 distinct CDR3 sequences, approximately 25% of them seen just once; the ten biggest clones take up approximately 0.75%. V lost 6 bases to trimming and J lost 6 bases, with 15 bases between them. The CDR3 has 14 amino acids. This clonotype has more than one count but fewer than ten. These sequences were also reported in another study, on T cells of mothers and their children.

The chain recombines TRBV12-3 or TRBV12-4 with TRBJ1-3; D is undetermined. The specimen was blood. The clonotype was recovered from a girl under 10 years old in good health. This chain's CDR3 is CASRGGLVANTIYF. The CDR3 nucleotides read TGTGCCAGCAGGGGAGGCCTGGTGGCAAACACCATATATTTT.